This TCR beta chain was recovered during a study of shared clonotypes between healthy human individuals. Whole-study results and caveats: Even with large depth, rarefaction showed that sorted-subset sequencing was incomplete.

Per the germline V gene, CDR1 is SGHRS and CDR2 is YFSETQ. The CDR3 is 18 amino acids. V dropped 0 bases and J dropped 2 bases, with 18 bases sitting between them. As for this clone: The antigen is undetermined.

The deep-level immunoSEQ assay was used. Method: immunoSEQ multiplex PCR; TCRdb's copy keeps in-frame clones and lacks some. The table includes around 2,000,000 clones, about 92% detected once. Naive CD8 cells comprised CD45RO-negative, CCR7-positively selected cells, excluding terminally differentiated effector memory CD45RA+ cells. The chain joins TRBV5-1 to TRBJ2-1; D may be TRBD1 or TRBD2 (5 bases each). This sequence was found in a man between 18 and 35 years old in good health. Some clones in this sample may be carry-over from other donors' samples. The source material was naive CD8+ T cells from PBMCs. The CDR3 bases are TGCGCCAGCAGCTTGGCGACCCTTGGGGGTATCGCCTACAATGAGCAGTTCTTC. Translation: CASSLATLGGIAYNEQFF.